The sequence of this TCR beta chain was determined in a study of radiation and T cells in renal cell carcinoma. There are 15 residues in the CDR3. Germline CDR1 and CDR2: KGHSH and LQKENI. V lost 8 bases and J lost 7, with 22 bases in between. Profiling relied on immunoSEQ multiplex PCR, and the TCRdb table lists in-frame clones only, not all of them. The data contain around 170,000 clones, 88% of them singletons. Time point in this sample: blood 4 weeks post-SBRT, at nephrectomy. Treatment indicated: 15 Gy SBRT to primary tumor, nephrectomy 4 weeks later. Sequenced here: blood, sampled from a patient whose treatment included radiotherapy and nephrectomy. The rearrangement joins TRBV18 to TRBJ2-3; D might be TRBD1 (6 bases). This TCR was recovered from a woman aged 45-60 years with renal cell carcinoma. The CDR3 sequence is CASRMSGQRGNTQYF. In DNA, the CDR3 is TGTGCCAGCCGGATGTCGGGACAAAGGGGTAATACGCAGTATTTT.